This TCR beta chain was identified during a study of radiotherapy plus CTLA-4 blockade in lung cancer. Assay used: immunoSEQ multiplex PCR; TCRdb lists only in-frame clones, some missing. The sample records tens of thousands of clones, approximately 68% being singletons. Looked up from germline, CDR1 is LGHNA and CDR2 is YSLEER. The CDR3 covers 16 residues. The germline V and J ends were trimmed by 1 base and 4 bases, with 16 bases remaining between them. The TCR sequence derives from a human donor with non-small cell lung cancer whose response to radiotherapy plus ipilimumab could not be evaluated. The sample here was peripheral blood, taken from a patient treated with radiotherapy plus ipilimumab. V usage is TRBV4-3 and J usage is TRBJ1-1; TRBD1 might be the D (5 bases). CDR3 amino acids: CASSQAGSREGTEAFF. CDR3 DNA: TGCGCCAGCAGCCAAGCTGGTAGCAGGGAAGGCACTGAAGCTTTCTTT.